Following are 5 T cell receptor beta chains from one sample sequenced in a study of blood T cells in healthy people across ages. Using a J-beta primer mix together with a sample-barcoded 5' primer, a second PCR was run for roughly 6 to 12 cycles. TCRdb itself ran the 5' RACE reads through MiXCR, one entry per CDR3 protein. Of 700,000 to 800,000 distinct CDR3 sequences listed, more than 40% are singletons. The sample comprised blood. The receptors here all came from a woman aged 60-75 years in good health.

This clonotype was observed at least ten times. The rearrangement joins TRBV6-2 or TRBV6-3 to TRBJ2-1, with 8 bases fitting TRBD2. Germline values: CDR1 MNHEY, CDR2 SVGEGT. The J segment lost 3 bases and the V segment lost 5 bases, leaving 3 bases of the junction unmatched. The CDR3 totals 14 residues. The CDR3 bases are TGTGCCAGCAGTGGAACTAGCGGCTACAATGAGCAGTTCTTC. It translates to CASSGTSGYNEQFF.

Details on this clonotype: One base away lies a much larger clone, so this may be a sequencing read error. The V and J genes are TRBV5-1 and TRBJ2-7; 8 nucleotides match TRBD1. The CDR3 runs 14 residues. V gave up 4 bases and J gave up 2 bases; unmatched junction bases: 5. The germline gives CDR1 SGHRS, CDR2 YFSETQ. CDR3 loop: CASSVTGQAYEQYF. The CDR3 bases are TGCGCCAGCAGCGTGACGGGACAGGCCTACGAGCAGTACTTC.

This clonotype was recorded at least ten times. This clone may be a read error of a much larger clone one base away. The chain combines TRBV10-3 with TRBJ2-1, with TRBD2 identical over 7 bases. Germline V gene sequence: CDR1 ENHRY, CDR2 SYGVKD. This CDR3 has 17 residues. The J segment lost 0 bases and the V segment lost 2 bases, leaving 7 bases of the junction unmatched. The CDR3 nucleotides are TGTGCCATCAGTGAGAGGGTAGCGGGCAGCTCCTACAATGAGCAGTTCTTC. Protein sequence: CAISERVAGSSYNEQFF.

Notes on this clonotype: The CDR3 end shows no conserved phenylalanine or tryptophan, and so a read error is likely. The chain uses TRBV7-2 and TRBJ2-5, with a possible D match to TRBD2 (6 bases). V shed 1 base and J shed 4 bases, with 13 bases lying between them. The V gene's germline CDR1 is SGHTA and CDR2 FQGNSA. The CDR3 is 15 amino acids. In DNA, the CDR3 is TGTGCCAGCAGCTTAGACCCGGGGGTATCAGAGACCCAGTACCTC. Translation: CASSLDPGVSETQYL.

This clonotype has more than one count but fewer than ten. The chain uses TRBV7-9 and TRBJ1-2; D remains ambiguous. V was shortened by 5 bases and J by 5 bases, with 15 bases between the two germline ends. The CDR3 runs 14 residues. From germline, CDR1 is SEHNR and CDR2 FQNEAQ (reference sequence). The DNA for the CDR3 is TGTGCCAGCAGCCTAGACCCAACGGGTTATGGCTACACCTTC. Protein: CASSLDPTGYGYTF.